This T cell receptor (beta chain) was profiled in a study of T cell responses to AZD1222 COVID-19 vaccine. The method was immunoSEQ multiplex PCR; TCRdb's version includes in-frame clones alone and lacks a portion of them. Of approximately 170,000 clones in the sample, more than 85% are singletons; the top ten hold around 4%. The CDR3 spans 18 residues. V was clipped by 5 bases and J by 4 bases; unmatched bases: 19. CDR1 and CDR2 from the germline V gene are MNHEY and SVGEGT. The sample consisted of peripheral blood, taken on day 0 of AZD1222 vaccination. The V gene is TRBV6-2 or TRBV6-3, the J gene TRBJ1-1, with 7 bases lining up with TRBD1. The sequence was obtained from an adult in good health. The DNA for the CDR3 is TGTGCCAGCAGTCCGGGACAGCCACAGTTCCCGCCGCTCACTGAAGCTTTCTTT. Encoded protein: CASSPGQPQFPPLTEAFF.